The rows below give T cell receptor beta chains drawn from one sample of a study of shared clonotypes between healthy human individuals. Data came from immunoSEQ multiplex PCR; TCRdb stores just in-frame clones and leaves some out. The table lists about 680,000 clones, around 90% of them singletons. Material: naive CD8+ T cells sorted from blood. Every receptor here comes from a man between 25 and 39 years old in good health. Each CDR3 is given with its conserved first and last residue. Fields, in order: clone size, J gene, V gene, D gene, CDR3 protein, CDR3 DNA. A D gene is named only where the DNA matches it firmly. For some rows the clone size is stated as once, few or many, or as a class when expanded; others skip it.

clone size: -
J gene: TRBJ2-7
V gene: TRBV30
D gene: -
CDR3 protein: CAWSVPDIASTLGEQYF
CDR3 DNA: TGTGCCTGGAGTGTACCCGACATAGCCTCGACACTCGGGGAGCAGTACTTC

clone size: -
J gene: TRBJ2-2
V gene: TRBV29-1
D gene: -
CDR3 protein: CSVSREDTGELFF
CDR3 DNA: TGCAGCGTATCACGGGAAGACACCGGGGAGCTGTTTTTT

clone size: -
J gene: TRBJ2-7
V gene: TRBV4-1
D gene: TRBD2
CDR3 protein: CASSQVRGAGGPTYEQYF
CDR3 DNA: TGCGCCAGCAGCCAAGTCCGGGGGGCGGGAGGGCCTACCTACGAGCAGTACTTC

clone size: -
J gene: TRBJ2-7
V gene: TRBV29-1
D gene: TRBD2
CDR3 protein: CSAAYAGGDEQYF
CDR3 DNA: TGCAGCGCCGCCTACGCGGGAGGGGACGAGCAGTACTTC

clone size: -
J gene: TRBJ2-2
V gene: TRBV7-2
D gene: -
CDR3 protein: CASSFPGDTGELFF
CDR3 DNA: TGTGCCAGCAGCTTTCCGGGAGACACCGGGGAGCTGTTTTTT

clone size: -
J gene: TRBJ2-7
V gene: TRBV14
D gene: TRBD1
CDR3 protein: CASKRTGESYEQYF
CDR3 DNA: TGTGCCAGCAAAAGGACAGGGGAATCCTACGAGCAGTACTTC

clone size: few
J gene: TRBJ2-7
V gene: TRBV7-9
D gene: -
CDR3 protein: CASSPPATEQYF
CDR3 DNA: TGTGCCAGCAGCCCCCCAGCGACCGAGCAGTACTTC

clone size: -
J gene: TRBJ2-7
V gene: TRBV7-6
D gene: TRBD2
CDR3 protein: CASSAFISGGRAYEQYF
CDR3 DNA: TGTGCCAGCAGCGCCTTTATTTCGGGCGGGAGGGCCTACGAGCAGTACTTC

clone size: -
J gene: TRBJ2-1
V gene: TRBV11-2
D gene: TRBD1
CDR3 protein: CASSSWGQGAAFYNEQFF
CDR3 DNA: TGTGCCAGCAGCTCATGGGGTCAGGGGGCCGCGTTTTACAATGAGCAGTTCTTC

clone size: -
J gene: TRBJ1-5
V gene: TRBV19
D gene: -
CDR3 protein: CASSVLQGYQPQHF
CDR3 DNA: TGTGCCAGTAGTGTCTTACAGGGTTATCAGCCCCAGCATTTT

clone size: -
J gene: TRBJ2-7
V gene: TRBV7-9
D gene: TRBD1
CDR3 protein: CASRAGQGSGEQYF
CDR3 DNA: TGTGCCAGCAGGGCGGGACAGGGATCAGGAGAGCAGTACTTC

clone size: -
J gene: TRBJ2-1
V gene: TRBV7-3
D gene: TRBD2
CDR3 protein: CASSLGLALGGNEQFF
CDR3 DNA: TGTGCCAGCAGCTTAGGACTAGCGCTCGGGGGCAATGAGCAGTTCTTC

clone size: -
J gene: TRBJ2-7
V gene: TRBV28
D gene: -
CDR3 protein: CASSLNRQSSYEQYF
CDR3 DNA: TGTGCCAGCAGTTTAAACCGACAGAGCTCCTACGAGCAGTACTTC

clone size: -
J gene: TRBJ2-2
V gene: TRBV4-3
D gene: -
CDR3 protein: CASSQVETNTGELFF
CDR3 DNA: TGCGCCAGCAGCCAAGTTGAAACAAACACCGGGGAGCTGTTTTTT

clone size: -
J gene: TRBJ2-7
V gene: TRBV5-1
D gene: -
CDR3 protein: CASSLDLSSSYEQYF
CDR3 DNA: TGCGCCAGCAGCTTGGATCTATCAAGCTCCTACGAGCAGTACTTC

clone size: -
J gene: TRBJ2-3
V gene: TRBV7-9
D gene: -
CDR3 protein: CASSPPKGGQVTDTQYF
CDR3 DNA: TGTGCCAGCAGCCCCCCGAAGGGTGGCCAAGTCACAGATACGCAGTATTTT

clone size: -
J gene: TRBJ2-5
V gene: TRBV4-2
D gene: -
CDR3 protein: CASSQAGGGETQYF
CDR3 DNA: TGTGCCAGCAGCCAAGCCGGAGGGGGAGAGACCCAGTACTTC

clone size: -
J gene: TRBJ2-1
V gene: TRBV19
D gene: -
CDR3 protein: CASRDFQGSGFF
CDR3 DNA: TGTGCCAGTAGAGACTTTCAGGGGTCGGGGTTCTTC

clone size: -
J gene: TRBJ2-2
V gene: TRBV18
D gene: TRBD2
CDR3 protein: CASSPGLAGEELFF
CDR3 DNA: TGTGCCAGCTCACCAGGCCTAGCGGGTGAGGAGCTGTTTTTT

clone size: -
J gene: TRBJ2-5
V gene: TRBV7-2
D gene: TRBD1
CDR3 protein: CASSSVETGDETQYF
CDR3 DNA: TGTGCCAGCAGCTCCGTTGAGACAGGGGATGAGACCCAGTACTTC

clone size: -
J gene: TRBJ1-5
V gene: TRBV28
D gene: -
CDR3 protein: CASSLFQSNQPQHF
CDR3 DNA: TGTGCCAGCAGTTTATTTCAGAGCAATCAGCCCCAGCATTTT

clone size: -
J gene: TRBJ2-1
V gene: TRBV7-8
D gene: -
CDR3 protein: CASSLSGDGVVIEQFF
CDR3 DNA: TGTGCCAGCAGCTTATCGGGGGATGGAGTGGTTATTGAGCAGTTCTTC

clone size: -
J gene: TRBJ2-3
V gene: TRBV7-8
D gene: TRBD2
CDR3 protein: CASSWDGRAFTDTQYF
CDR3 DNA: TGTGCCAGCAGCTGGGACGGGAGGGCCTTCACAGATACGCAGTATTTT

clone size: few
J gene: TRBJ1-2
V gene: TRBV5-1
D gene: -
CDR3 protein: CASSLESDYGYTF
CDR3 DNA: TGCGCCAGCAGCTTGGAATCTGACTATGGCTACACCTTC

clone size: once
J gene: TRBJ2-7
V gene: TRBV6-5
D gene: -
CDR3 protein: CASSYSGRPKYYEQYF
CDR3 DNA: TGTGCCAGCAGTTACTCAGGTCGGCCGAAGTACTACGAGCAGTACTTC

clone size: -
J gene: TRBJ2-7
V gene: TRBV9
D gene: -
CDR3 protein: CASSVDGNYEQYF
CDR3 DNA: TGTGCCAGCAGCGTAGACGGGAACTACGAGCAGTACTTC

clone size: -
J gene: TRBJ2-1
V gene: TRBV7-3
D gene: TRBD2
CDR3 protein: CASSFHHVTGPSGRLNEQFF
CDR3 DNA: TGTGCCAGCAGCTTTCATCACGTGACAGGACCTAGCGGGAGACTCAATGAGCAGTTCTTC

clone size: -
J gene: TRBJ2-1
V gene: TRBV28
D gene: -
CDR3 protein: CASSLSGNEQFF
CDR3 DNA: TGTGCCAGCAGTTTATCGGGCAATGAGCAGTTCTTC

clone size: -
J gene: TRBJ2-3
V gene: TRBV7-2
D gene: TRBD2
CDR3 protein: CASSLARSGFSTDTQYF
CDR3 DNA: TGTGCCAGCAGCTTAGCGCGTAGCGGGTTTAGCACAGATACGCAGTATTTT

clone size: -
J gene: TRBJ1-5
V gene: TRBV5-6
D gene: -
CDR3 protein: CASSLGGMQPQHF
CDR3 DNA: TGTGCCAGCAGCTTGGGAGGTATGCAGCCCCAGCATTTT

clone size: few
J gene: TRBJ2-2
V gene: TRBV5-1
D gene: -
CDR3 protein: CASSWGDVDTGELFF
CDR3 DNA: TGCGCCAGCAGCTGGGGGGACGTCGACACCGGGGAGCTGTTTTTT

clone size: once
J gene: TRBJ1-2
V gene: TRBV6-5
D gene: -
CDR3 protein: CASSYRATSNYGYTF
CDR3 DNA: TGTGCCAGCAGTTACCGGGCGACTTCTAACTATGGCTACACCTTC

clone size: -
J gene: TRBJ1-1
V gene: TRBV19
D gene: -
CDR3 protein: CASSGLGVGTEAFF
CDR3 DNA: TGTGCCAGTAGCGGTCTCGGGGTGGGGACTGAAGCTTTCTTT

clone size: once
J gene: TRBJ1-3
V gene: TRBV7-8
D gene: -
CDR3 protein: CASSPGSGLGNTIYF
CDR3 DNA: TGTGCCAGCAGCCCAGGGTCGGGACTTGGAAACACCATATATTTT

clone size: -
J gene: TRBJ1-2
V gene: TRBV20-1
D gene: -
CDR3 protein: CSASDYGYTF
CDR3 DNA: TGCAGTGCTAGCGACTATGGCTACACCTTC

clone size: -
J gene: TRBJ2-7
V gene: TRBV5-4
D gene: -
CDR3 protein: CASSSDNVRDSFKEQYF
CDR3 DNA: TGTGCCAGCAGCTCAGATAACGTCCGGGACTCATTTAAGGAGCAGTACTTC

clone size: -
J gene: TRBJ2-6
V gene: TRBV6-4
D gene: -
CDR3 protein: CASSDSGAGANVLTF
CDR3 DNA: TGTGCCAGCAGTGACTCGGGGGCTGGGGCCAACGTCCTGACTTTC

clone size: -
J gene: TRBJ2-1
V gene: TRBV28
D gene: TRBD2
CDR3 protein: CASSFPGLAGGNEQFF
CDR3 DNA: TGTGCCAGCAGTTTCCCGGGACTAGCGGGAGGGAATGAGCAGTTCTTC

clone size: -
J gene: TRBJ1-1
V gene: TRBV25-1
D gene: -
CDR3 protein: CASSGALHRVDTEAFF
CDR3 DNA: TGTGCCAGCAGTGGGGCCCTTCACAGGGTTGATACTGAAGCTTTCTTT

clone size: once
J gene: TRBJ1-2
V gene: TRBV5-6
D gene: TRBD1
CDR3 protein: CASSGAGGYGYTF
CDR3 DNA: TGTGCCAGCAGCGGGGCAGGGGGCTATGGCTACACCTTC

clone size: -
J gene: TRBJ2-1
V gene: TRBV25-1
D gene: -
CDR3 protein: CASSESRGSYNEQFF
CDR3 DNA: TGTGCCAGCAGTGAATCCCGGGGGTCCTACAATGAGCAGTTCTTC

clone size: -
J gene: TRBJ2-3
V gene: TRBV12-5
D gene: TRBD2
CDR3 protein: CASGSGRGGSTDTQYF
CDR3 DNA: TGTGCTAGTGGCTCTGGGAGGGGAGGGAGTACAGATACGCAGTATTTT

clone size: -
J gene: TRBJ2-3
V gene: TRBV9
D gene: -
CDR3 protein: CASSDRDSTDTQYF
CDR3 DNA: TGTGCCAGCAGCGACAGGGATAGCACAGATACGCAGTATTTT

clone size: -
J gene: TRBJ2-2
V gene: TRBV25-1
D gene: -
CDR3 protein: CASSDPITTLTGELFF
CDR3 DNA: TGTGCCAGCAGTGACCCTATAACCACTCTCACCGGGGAGCTGTTTTTT

clone size: -
J gene: TRBJ2-7
V gene: TRBV13
D gene: -
CDR3 protein: CASSLVGSDYEQYF
CDR3 DNA: TGTGCCAGCAGTTTGGTCGGGAGTGACTACGAGCAGTACTTC

clone size: -
J gene: TRBJ2-7
V gene: TRBV6-1
D gene: TRBD2
CDR3 protein: CASSAGLVVEQYF
CDR3 DNA: TGTGCCAGCAGTGCCGGACTAGTAGTCGAGCAGTACTTC

clone size: once
J gene: TRBJ2-7
V gene: TRBV7-9
D gene: TRBD1
CDR3 protein: CASSLSRKTGGWYEQYF
CDR3 DNA: TGTGCCAGCAGCTTATCGCGAAAGACAGGGGGCTGGTACGAGCAGTACTTC

clone size: once
J gene: TRBJ2-3
V gene: TRBV2
D gene: TRBD2
CDR3 protein: CASSDTEPLAEDTDTQYF
CDR3 DNA: TGTGCCAGCAGTGATACCGAACCACTAGCGGAGGACACAGATACGCAGTATTTT

clone size: -
J gene: TRBJ2-7
V gene: TRBV5-5
D gene: TRBD1
CDR3 protein: CASTWGTGDYEQYF
CDR3 DNA: TGTGCCAGCACCTGGGGGACAGGGGATTACGAGCAGTACTTC

clone size: -
J gene: TRBJ2-7
V gene: TRBV6-1
D gene: TRBD1
CDR3 protein: CASMRGTGVSYEQYF
CDR3 DNA: TGTGCCAGCATGCGGGGGACAGGGGTCTCCTACGAGCAGTACTTC

clone size: -
J gene: TRBJ1-4
V gene: TRBV27
D gene: -
CDR3 protein: CASSFGLTNEKLFF
CDR3 DNA: TGTGCCAGCAGTTTTGGGCTGACTAATGAAAAACTGTTTTTT

clone size: -
J gene: TRBJ2-7
V gene: TRBV10-3
D gene: TRBD2
CDR3 protein: CAISDPGLADNEQYF
CDR3 DNA: TGTGCCATCAGTGACCCGGGACTAGCAGATAACGAGCAGTACTTC